Listed below are T cell receptor beta chains from one sample, sequenced in a study of cytomegalovirus exposure and HLA in healthy donors. Clones were sequenced by immunoSEQ multiplex PCR, and TCRdb holds only the in-frame ones, with some missing. Of some 240,000 clones in the sample, about 72% were seen once. The sample was PBMCs. The receptor set was obtained from a male donor in good health and CMV-seronegative. Each CDR3 is given with its conserved first and last residue. A D gene is named only where the DNA matches it firmly. Clone size is given for some rows only: seen once, a few or many times, or a class if the clone is expanded.

J gene: TRBJ2-7
CDR3 length: 16
D gene: TRBD1
clone size: .
V gene: TRBV7-9
CDR3 protein: CASSLATGQGNYEQYF
CDR3 DNA: TGTGCCAGCAGCTTAGCCACGGGACAGGGTAACTACGAGCAGTACTTC

J gene: TRBJ2-3
CDR3 length: 16
D gene: TRBD2
clone size: .
V gene: TRBV5-1
CDR3 protein: CASSTGTSGSIDTQYF
CDR3 DNA: TGCGCCAGCAGCACCGGGACTAGCGGGTCGATAGATACGCAGTATTTT

J gene: TRBJ1-2
CDR3 length: 13
D gene: TRBD1
clone size: .
V gene: TRBV15
CDR3 protein: CATSGGQAYGYTF
CDR3 DNA: TGTGCCACCAGCGGGGGACAGGCCTATGGCTACACCTTC

J gene: TRBJ2-1
CDR3 length: 16
D gene: TRBD2
clone size: .
V gene: TRBV28
CDR3 protein: CASDTGTSGSYNEQFF
CDR3 DNA: TGTGCCAGCGATACCGGGACTAGTGGGTCCTACAATGAGCAGTTCTTC

J gene: TRBJ2-5
CDR3 length: 14
D gene: .
clone size: once
V gene: TRBV6-1
CDR3 protein: CASSEGAAQETQYF
CDR3 DNA: TGTGCCAGCAGTGAGGGTGCGGCCCAAGAGACCCAGTACTTC

J gene: TRBJ2-1
CDR3 length: 13
D gene: TRBD2
clone size: .
V gene: TRBV15
CDR3 protein: CATSRSGTSEQFF
CDR3 DNA: TGTGCCACCAGCAGATCCGGGACTAGTGAGCAGTTCTTC

J gene: TRBJ2-2
CDR3 length: 17
D gene: TRBD2
clone size: .
V gene: TRBV5-8
CDR3 protein: CASSATGLAHGTGELFF
CDR3 DNA: TGTGCCAGCAGCGCGACGGGACTAGCACACGGCACCGGGGAGCTGTTTTTT

J gene: TRBJ2-7
CDR3 length: 16
D gene: TRBD1
clone size: .
V gene: TRBV5-1
CDR3 protein: CASRRRTGINSYEQYF
CDR3 DNA: TGCGCCAGCAGACGTAGGACAGGGATTAACTCCTACGAGCAGTACTTC

J gene: TRBJ1-3
CDR3 length: 15
D gene: TRBD1
clone size: few
V gene: TRBV28
CDR3 protein: CASSLLPGQKDTIYF
CDR3 DNA: TGTGCCAGCAGTTTGCTACCGGGACAGAAGGACACCATATATTTT

J gene: TRBJ1-2
CDR3 length: 12
D gene: .
clone size: .
V gene: TRBV6-5
CDR3 protein: CASSYLGYGYTF
CDR3 DNA: TGTGCCAGCAGTTACCTAGGCTATGGCTACACCTTC

J gene: TRBJ2-1
CDR3 length: 14
D gene: TRBD1
clone size: .
V gene: TRBV6-5
CDR3 protein: CASRETGRYNEQFF
CDR3 DNA: TGTGCCAGCAGGGAGACAGGGAGATACAATGAGCAGTTCTTC

J gene: TRBJ1-5
CDR3 length: 15
D gene: TRBD1
clone size: once
V gene: TRBV5-8
CDR3 protein: CASSQGQGLNQPQHF
CDR3 DNA: TGTGCCAGCAGCCAGGGACAGGGCCTAAATCAGCCCCAGCATTTT

J gene: TRBJ2-7
CDR3 length: 15
D gene: .
clone size: few
V gene: TRBV6-6
CDR3 protein: CASTLSVELPHEQYF
CDR3 DNA: TGTGCCAGCACTTTAAGCGTGGAGCTCCCCCACGAGCAGTACTTC

J gene: TRBJ1-3
CDR3 length: 16
D gene: .
clone size: once
V gene: TRBV14
CDR3 protein: CASSRRQVTSGNTIYF
CDR3 DNA: TGTGCCAGCAGCCGACGACAGGTTACCTCTGGAAACACCATATATTTT

J gene: TRBJ2-2
CDR3 length: 15
D gene: TRBD1
clone size: .
V gene: TRBV5-1
CDR3 protein: CASSFGTGNTGELFF
CDR3 DNA: TGCGCCAGCAGCTTCGGGACAGGGAACACCGGGGAGCTGTTTTTT

J gene: TRBJ2-3
CDR3 length: 15
D gene: .
clone size: .
V gene: TRBV5-4
CDR3 protein: CASSHRRDFTDTQYF
CDR3 DNA: TGTGCCAGCAGCCATCGCAGGGATTTCACAGATACGCAGTATTTT

J gene: TRBJ2-7
CDR3 length: 15
D gene: .
clone size: .
V gene: TRBV4-1
CDR3 protein: CASSPPAAATYEQYF
CDR3 DNA: TGCGCCAGCAGCCCCCCCGCCGCCGCGACCTACGAGCAGTACTTC

J gene: TRBJ2-7
CDR3 length: 13
D gene: TRBD2
clone size: .
V gene: TRBV6-1
CDR3 protein: CARIPGLTYEQYF
CDR3 DNA: TGTGCCAGGATTCCGGGACTAACTTACGAGCAGTACTTC

J gene: TRBJ2-7
CDR3 length: 14
D gene: .
clone size: .
V gene: TRBV11-2
CDR3 protein: CASSLVGGSYEQYF
CDR3 DNA: TGTGCCAGCAGCTTAGTCGGAGGCTCCTACGAGCAGTACTTC

J gene: TRBJ2-7
CDR3 length: 15
D gene: TRBD1
clone size: .
V gene: TRBV6-5
CDR3 protein: CASRMHRDSSYEQYF
CDR3 DNA: TGTGCCAGCAGGATGCACCGGGACAGCTCCTACGAGCAGTACTTC

J gene: TRBJ1-5
CDR3 length: 14
D gene: .
clone size: .
V gene: TRBV2
CDR3 protein: CASRFKGENQPQHF
CDR3 DNA: TGTGCCAGCCGTTTTAAGGGGGAGAATCAGCCCCAGCATTTT

J gene: TRBJ2-3
CDR3 length: 13
D gene: .
clone size: .
V gene: TRBV13
CDR3 protein: CASSSINTDTQYF
CDR3 DNA: TGTGCCAGCAGCTCCATCAACACAGATACGCAGTATTTT

J gene: TRBJ2-7
CDR3 length: 12
D gene: TRBD2
clone size: few
V gene: TRBV6-6
CDR3 protein: CAIASGSQEQYF
CDR3 DNA: TGTGCCATCGCTAGCGGGAGCCAAGAGCAGTACTTC

J gene: TRBJ2-5
CDR3 length: 14
D gene: TRBD2
clone size: .
V gene: TRBV7-3
CDR3 protein: CASSLGPSGETQYF
CDR3 DNA: TGTGCCAGCAGCTTAGGTCCTAGCGGAGAGACCCAGTACTTC

J gene: TRBJ2-1
CDR3 length: 21
D gene: TRBD2
clone size: .
V gene: TRBV19
CDR3 protein: CASSSHLPGLAGGLTYNEQFF
CDR3 DNA: TGTGCCAGTAGTTCCCACTTACCGGGACTAGCGGGAGGACTGACATACAATGAGCAGTTCTTC

J gene: TRBJ2-5
CDR3 length: 15
D gene: .
clone size: .
V gene: TRBV6-5
CDR3 protein: CASSYYRGGPYGQYF
CDR3 DNA: TGTGCCAGCAGTTACTACCGGGGAGGACCTTACGGGCAGTACTTC

J gene: TRBJ1-6
CDR3 length: 15
D gene: TRBD1
clone size: .
V gene: TRBV30
CDR3 protein: CAWKYPDRGNSPLHF
CDR3 DNA: TGTGCCTGGAAGTATCCGGACAGGGGTAATTCACCCCTCCACTTT

J gene: TRBJ2-7
CDR3 length: 14
D gene: .
clone size: .
V gene: TRBV9
CDR3 protein: CASSSGDSSYEQYF
CDR3 DNA: TGTGCCAGCAGCTCGGGGGACAGTTCCTACGAGCAGTACTTC

J gene: TRBJ2-5
CDR3 length: 14
D gene: .
clone size: .
V gene: TRBV19
CDR3 protein: CASNSPGVEETQYF
CDR3 DNA: TGTGCCAGTAACTCCCCCGGGGTTGAGGAGACCCAGTACTTC

J gene: TRBJ2-1
CDR3 length: 14
D gene: .
clone size: .
V gene: TRBV4-1
CDR3 protein: CASSQGSSYNEQFF
CDR3 DNA: TGCGCCAGCAGCCAAGGGAGCTCCTACAATGAGCAGTTCTTC

J gene: TRBJ2-3
CDR3 length: 15
D gene: .
clone size: .
V gene: TRBV5-1
CDR3 protein: CASSLGLTESDTQYF
CDR3 DNA: TGCGCCAGCAGCTTGGGGCTGACAGAGTCAGATACGCAGTATTTT

J gene: TRBJ2-3
CDR3 length: 17
D gene: .
clone size: .
V gene: TRBV21-1
CDR3 protein: CASSKGAGEKDTDTQYF
CDR3 DNA: TGTGCCAGCAGCAAAGGGGCAGGGGAAAAGGACACAGATACGCAGTATTTT

J gene: TRBJ2-7
CDR3 length: 14
D gene: TRBD2
clone size: .
V gene: TRBV9
CDR3 protein: CASSVASGSYEQYF
CDR3 DNA: TGTGCCAGCAGCGTGGCTAGCGGTTCCTACGAGCAGTACTTC

J gene: TRBJ1-1
CDR3 length: 15
D gene: TRBD1
clone size: few
V gene: TRBV5-1
CDR3 protein: CASSPGTGGNTEAFF
CDR3 DNA: TGCGCCAGCAGCCCAGGGACAGGGGGGAACACTGAAGCTTTCTTT

J gene: TRBJ2-7
CDR3 length: 15
D gene: .
clone size: once
V gene: TRBV6-1
CDR3 protein: CASSERGQNPYEQYF
CDR3 DNA: TGTGCCAGCAGTGAAAGAGGACAGAACCCCTACGAGCAGTACTTC

J gene: TRBJ2-1
CDR3 length: 14
D gene: TRBD1
clone size: once
V gene: TRBV7-6
CDR3 protein: CASSRDRTVNEQFF
CDR3 DNA: TGTGCCAGCAGCCGGGACAGGACTGTCAATGAGCAGTTCTTC

J gene: TRBJ2-2
CDR3 length: 14
D gene: TRBD1
clone size: .
V gene: TRBV6-5
CDR3 protein: CASSRDRVAGELFF
CDR3 DNA: TGTGCCAGCAGTCGGGACAGGGTAGCTGGGGAGCTGTTTTTT

J gene: TRBJ2-7
CDR3 length: 15
D gene: .
clone size: once
V gene: TRBV12-2
CDR3 protein: CASRSRDRGNNEQYF
CDR3 DNA: TGTGCAAGTCGTTCCCGGGACAGGGGTAACAACGAGCAGTACTTC

J gene: TRBJ2-2
CDR3 length: 15
D gene: .
clone size: .
V gene: TRBV21-1
CDR3 protein: CASKVGGPFTGELFF
CDR3 DNA: TGTGCCAGCAAGGTGGGAGGGCCGTTCACCGGGGAGCTGTTTTTT

J gene: TRBJ2-7
CDR3 length: 14
D gene: TRBD2
clone size: .
V gene: TRBV7-2
CDR3 protein: CASSLDSGTYEQYF
CDR3 DNA: TGTGCCAGCAGCTTAGACAGCGGGACCTACGAGCAGTACTTC

J gene: TRBJ1-1
CDR3 length: 13
D gene: TRBD1
clone size: .
V gene: TRBV30
CDR3 protein: CATYRGRDTEAFF
CDR3 DNA: TGTGCCACTTACAGGGGGAGAGATACTGAAGCTTTCTTT

J gene: TRBJ2-3
CDR3 length: 16
D gene: TRBD2
clone size: once
V gene: TRBV10-1
CDR3 protein: CASSESSSGITDTQYF
CDR3 DNA: TGCGCCAGCAGTGAGTCTAGTAGCGGGATCACAGATACGCAGTATTTT

J gene: TRBJ2-7
CDR3 length: 15
D gene: .
clone size: .
V gene: TRBV29-1
CDR3 protein: CSVVQLDWSGYEQYF
CDR3 DNA: TGCAGCGTTGTCCAACTAGATTGGTCGGGGTACGAGCAGTACTTC